The 19 T cell receptor beta chains presented below share a single source sample, sequenced in a study of T-cell reconstitution after alpha-beta-depleted transplantation in children (dated by TCRdb to 2016 to 2018). The library was obtained by PCR. Sequencing used an Illumina HiSeq 2500. To normalize quantification of the TCRbeta repertoire, the TCR libraries were built with molecular barcoding that relied on unique molecular identifiers. TCRdb ran its own pipeline on the public reads, namely fastp trimming at Q25 and MiXCR clone calling, and kept in-frame beta chains. Every CDR3 protein is listed once, alongside the most common genes and DNA of its rows. The sample contains 250,000 to 400,000 distinct CDR3 sequences, more than 20% of them found a single time. Over 9.5% of the sample lies in the top ten. The sample's treatment or condition, from its label and the paper: allogeneic hematopoietic cell transplantation with graft depleted of TCRalphabeta T cells and CD19 B cells.

The sequenced sample was PBMCs, mostly from graft donor cells, obtained 180 days after TCRalphabeta/CD19-depleted stem cell transplant. The receptors were gathered from a male patient between 10 and 17 years old who had a stem cell transplant for acute lymphoblastic leukemia, so the T cells may come from the graft donor.

CDR3 sequence reads: CASSYGRNYEQYF. The CDR3 nucleotides are TGTGCCAGCAGTTACGGCCGAAATTACGAGCAGTACTTC. The chain employs TRBV6-5 and TRBJ2-7, with D unresolved. Germline lookup yields CDR1 MNHEY and CDR2 SVGAGI. Between the trimmed V and J ends, which lost 2 bases and 4 bases, there was a span of 9 bases. The CDR3 is 13 residues long.

The V and J genes are TRBV12-3 or TRBV12-4 and TRBJ2-1; 10 bases align to TRBD1. V dropped 7 bases and J dropped 4; count of bases not matched to a gene: 7. The CDR3 has 15 residues. CDR3 amino acids: CASKPGTGVYNEQFF. Written as DNA, the CDR3 is TGTGCCAGCAAGCCTGGGACAGGGGTATACAATGAGCAGTTCTTC.

The chain carries TRBV11-2 and TRBJ1-2, with TRBD1 as a possible D gene (5 bases). Between the trimmed V and J ends, which lost 1 base and 5 bases, there was a span of 17 bases. Germline V lookup: CDR1 SGHAT, CDR2 FQNNGV. The CDR3 has 16 residues. The CDR3 protein is CASSLVIRREWYGYTF. CDR3 in DNA: TGTGCCAGCAGCTTAGTAATCCGCAGGGAGTGGTATGGCTACACCTTC.

The chain employs TRBV4-2 and TRBJ1-1, with 7 bases fitting TRBD1. The CDR3 spans 15 residues. Trimming removed 1 base from V and 6 bases from J; junction bases left unmatched: 8. The germline gives CDR1 LGHNA, CDR2 YNFKEQ. DNA for the CDR3: TGTGCCAGCAGCCAAGGACACAGGGGAATCGCTGAAGCTTTCTTT. Encoded protein: CASSQGHRGIAEAFF.

CDR3 in DNA: TGTGCCAGCAGTGACCCCGGGACTAGCGGATCTACTGAGCAGTTCTTC. It codes for CASSDPGTSGSTEQFF. The gene calls are TRBV25-1 and TRBJ2-1; 11 bases fit TRBD2. V lost 3 bases to trimming and J lost 9 bases; unmatched junction nucleotides: 10. Germline V gene data show CDR1 as MGHDK and CDR2 as SYGVNS. This CDR3 has 16 residues.

This CDR3 reads CGGLAGGPSTYNEQFF. CDR3 sequence (DNA): TGCGGAGGGCTAGCGGGAGGGCCATCCACCTACAATGAGCAGTTCTTC. The V gene is TRBV20-1, the J gene TRBJ2-1; 12 bases align to TRBD2. This CDR3 comprises 16 residues. Germline values: CDR1 DFQATT, CDR2 SNEGSKA (reference sequence).

This clonotype has just a few counts. CDR3 coding DNA: TGTGCCAGCAGTTTGGGCTGGTACAATGAGCAGTTCTTC. It encodes CASSLGWYNEQFF. The V call is TRBV27, the J call TRBJ2-1; D is undetermined. Trimming stripped 3 bases from V and 4 bases from J, with 7 bases between. Looked up from germline, CDR1 is MNHEY and CDR2 is SMNVEV (reference sequence). This CDR3 has 13 amino acids.

This clonotype was observed a handful of times. This chain connects TRBV2 to TRBJ2-7; D not resolved. Trimming pared 3 bases from V and 7 bases from J, leaving 22 bases between. CDR3 length: 16 amino acids. Looked up from germline, CDR1 is SNHLY and CDR2 is FYNNEI. CDR3 loop: CASSDAGIRTLLEQYF. The DNA for the CDR3 is TGTGCCAGCAGTGATGCCGGAATCCGGACGTTGTTGGAGCAGTACTTC.

This clonotype was found a few times. The chain links TRBV29-1 to TRBJ2-2; maybe TRBD2 (6 bases). Germline CDR1 is SQVTM and CDR2 is ANQGSEA. The CDR3 length is 15 residues. The V gene lost 6 bases and the J gene lost 4 bases, with 18 bases spanning the gap. The CDR3: CSVMGGARTTGELFF. The CDR3, as DNA: TGCAGCGTCATGGGCGGGGCGCGGACCACCGGGGAGCTGTTTTTT.

The chain carries TRBV20-1 and TRBJ2-1, with no clear D. CDR1 and CDR2 (germline): DFQATT, SNEGSKA (reference sequence). The CDR3 is made up of 15 amino acids. V dropped 0 bases and J dropped 0 bases, with 9 bases sitting between them. The CDR3 DNA reads as TGCAGTGCTAGAGATTTAGTCCGCTCCTACAATGAGCAGTTCTTC. It codes for CSARDLVRSYNEQFF.

J is TRBJ1-4 and V is TRBV15; 10 bases agree with TRBD1. J gave up 8 bases and V 4 bases, and 7 bases lay outside the gene matches. CDR1 is LNHNV, CDR2 YYDKDF, per germline (reference sequence). This CDR3 contains 15 residues. The CDR3 reads CATSKDRGHIEKLFF. CDR3 nucleotide sequence: TGTGCCACCAGCAAAGACAGGGGGCATATAGAAAAACTGTTTTTT.

This CDR3 is CASSYPSRVEQYF. The CDR3 nucleotides are TGTGCCAGCAGTTACCCTAGCAGGGTCGAGCAGTACTTC. The chain carries TRBV6-5 and TRBJ2-7, with D perhaps given as TRBD1 or TRBD2 (5 bases each). Between the trimmed V and J ends, which lost 2 bases and 6 bases, there was a span of 11 bases. Per germline, CDR1 MNHEY and CDR2 SVGAGI. CDR3 size: 13 residues.

The V and J genes are TRBV10-2 and TRBJ1-1; D is uncertain. This CDR3 comprises 12 residues. Germline V gives CDR1 WSHSY, CDR2 SAAADI. The V end lost 4 bases, the J end lost 7 bases, and 10 bases lay between the germline ends. CDR3 protein: CASSATGYEAFF. The CDR3, as DNA: TGCGCCAGCAGTGCAACCGGGTATGAAGCTTTCTTT.

This chain connects TRBV7-2 to TRBJ2-7, with D hard to call. Between the trimmed V and J ends, which lost 2 bases and 0 bases, there was a span of 14 bases. CDR3 length: 16 residues. Germline CDR1 SGHTA, CDR2 FQGNSA. DNA of the CDR3: TGTGCCAGCAGCTTATTGGTCCTATGGAGCTCCTACGAGCAGTACTTC. Encoded protein: CASSLLVLWSSYEQYF.

This chain connects TRBV20-1 to TRBJ2-7; the match to TRBD2 covers 9 bases. There are 13 residues in the CDR3. Germline CDR1 reads DFQATT; CDR2 reads SNEGSKA (reference sequence). The V and J ends lost 2 bases and 12 bases, in that order; junction bases with no gene match: 11. This CDR3 reads CSARPGGRVMGYF. In DNA, the CDR3 is TGCAGTGCTAGACCGGGCGGGAGGGTGATGGGGTACTTC.

The chain couples TRBV12-3 or TRBV12-4 to TRBJ2-7, with TRBD1 matching 8 bases. The CDR3 is 14 residues long. With 5 bases clipped from V and 2 bases from J, the junction kept 5 bases outside the gene matches. Written as DNA, the CDR3 is TGTGCCAGCAGTAAACAGGGGGATCCCTACGAGCAGTACTTC. It specifies CASSKQGDPYEQYF.

This clonotype was observed a handful of times. The V gene is TRBV25-1, the J gene TRBJ2-7; 7 bases are a match to TRBD1. The CDR3 has 14 amino acids. Germline values: CDR1 MGHDK, CDR2 SYGVNS. V dropped 3 bases and J dropped 2; count of bases not matched to a gene: 4. CDR3 sequence: CASSEVQGAYEQYF. CDR3 sequence (DNA): TGTGCCAGCAGTGAGGTCCAGGGGGCCTACGAGCAGTACTTC.

This sequence joins TRBV27 and TRBJ2-2, with unresolved D. The CDR3 is made up of 13 amino acids. Trimming took 3 bases from V and 7 from J, leaving 9 bases between them. Looked up from germline, CDR1 is MNHEY and CDR2 is SMNVEV (reference sequence). CDR3 protein: CASSLVGNGELFF. As DNA, the CDR3 is TGTGCCAGCAGTTTGGTAGGAAACGGGGAGCTGTTTTTT.

This clonotype was detected a few times. The rearrangement joins TRBV12-3 or TRBV12-4 to TRBJ2-3; TRBD1 is a possible D gene (5 bases). CDR3 length: 12 residues. Trimming pared 3 bases from V and 4 bases from J, leaving 5 bases between. The CDR3, as DNA: TGTGCCAGCAGTTTCAGGGCAGATACGCAGTATTTT. This gives the protein CASSFRADTQYF.